The rows below give T cell receptor beta chains drawn from one sample of a study of shared clonotypes between healthy human individuals. Clones were read by immunoSEQ multiplex PCR, and TCRdb kept only the in-frame ones, dropping some. The sample lists tens of thousands of clones, about 61% occurring once. The sample taken for sequencing was memory CD8+ T cells sorted from blood. The source is a man aged 25-45 years in good health. The CDR3 runs from the conserved cysteine through the conserved F or W. The D gene is left open where the match is weak. Clone size, where shown, is once, few, many, or a class for clones that have expanded.

clone size | J gene | V gene | D gene | CDR3 DNA | CDR3 protein
- | TRBJ2-1 | TRBV7-3 | - | TGTGCCAGCAGCTTAGAAGGGGCAGACTACAATGAGCAGTTCTTC | CASSLEGADYNEQFF
- | TRBJ2-1 | TRBV7-9 | - | TGTGCCAGCAGCCCGCTTTGGGCGGGCGCGAACTACAATGAGCAGTTCTTC | CASSPLWAGANYNEQFF
- | TRBJ2-3 | TRBV11-2 | - | TGTGCCAGCAGCTTAGTTCTGGATACGCAGTATTTT | CASSLVLDTQYF
once | TRBJ1-5 | TRBV5-4 | - | TGTGCCAGCAGCCTTCTCCACGGGGCCCAGCATTTT | CASSLLHGAQHF
- | TRBJ2-1 | TRBV4-3 | - | TGCGCCAGCAGCCAAGCTGGAAACAATGAGCAGTTCTTC | CASSQAGNNEQFF
many | TRBJ2-7 | TRBV5-1 | - | TGCGCCAGCAGCTTAGTCGGAGGGGAGCAGTACTTC | CASSLVGGEQYF
- | TRBJ2-1 | TRBV19 | - | TGTGCCAGTAGTATTTGGGACAACTCCTACAATGAGCAGTTCTTC | CASSIWDNSYNEQFF
- | TRBJ2-7 | TRBV10-2 | - | TGCGCCAGCAGTGTTCCTGGACGTAGCTCCTACGAGCAGTACTTC | CASSVPGRSSYEQYF
- | TRBJ2-5 | TRBV18 | TRBD2 | TGTGCCAGCTCCCCAAGGACCGGGACTAGCGGGATACAAGAGACCCAGTACTTC | CASSPRTGTSGIQETQYF
- | TRBJ2-1 | TRBV28 | - | TGTGCCAGCAGTTTAAGCTACAATGAGCAGTTCTTC | CASSLSYNEQFF
- | TRBJ2-7 | TRBV7-2 | - | TGTGCCAGCAGCTTAGAGACCGCCTTCTACGAGCAGTACTTC | CASSLETAFYEQYF
few | TRBJ1-2 | TRBV6-1 | - | TGTGCCAGCAGTTGGTGTGGCTACACCTTC | CASSWCGYTF
- | TRBJ2-7 | TRBV14 | TRBD1 | TGTGCCAGCAGCCAACTCTCCAGGGGGAGCGAGCAGTACTTC | CASSQLSRGSEQYF
few | TRBJ2-4 | TRBV6-8 | - | TGTGCCAGCAGTTACTCGACTGGGGCCAAAAACATTCAGTACTTC | CASSYSTGAKNIQYF
- | TRBJ2-1 | TRBV6-4 | TRBD1 | TGTGCCAGCAGTGACCTCGGGGACAGGGGGCTCAATGAGCAGTTCTTC | CASSDLGDRGLNEQFF
- | TRBJ2-4 | TRBV7-2 | TRBD1 | TGTGCCAGCAGCTTAGCAGGGGGCTCAAACATTCAGTACTTC | CASSLAGGSNIQYF
- | TRBJ2-4 | TRBV5-1 | TRBD1 | TGCGCCAGCAGTTACGGGACAGAGAAAAACATTCAGTACTTC | CASSYGTEKNIQYF
- | TRBJ2-2 | TRBV11-1 | - | TGTGCCAGCAGCTACAGTACCGGGGAGCTGTTTTTT | CASSYSTGELFF
- | TRBJ2-1 | TRBV18 | TRBD2 | TGTGCCAGCTCATCCAGCGGGAGGGCCTACAATGAGCAGTTCTTC | CASSSSGRAYNEQFF
few | TRBJ1-1 | TRBV6-6 | TRBD1 | TGTGCCAGCAGTCCCCGGGACAGGGTGAACACTGAAGCTTTCTTT | CASSPRDRVNTEAFF
few | TRBJ2-1 | TRBV10-2 | - | TGCGCCAGCAGTTACAATGAGCAGTTCTTC | CASSYNEQFF
- | TRBJ2-1 | TRBV25-1 | TRBD2 | TGTGCCAGCAGTGAAACTAGCGGGTCCTCCTACAATGAGCAGTTCTTC | CASSETSGSSYNEQFF
few | TRBJ2-7 | TRBV9 | TRBD1 | TGTGCCAGCAGCGGAGGACGGGACAGGCCTACCTACGAGCAGTACTTC | CASSGGRDRPTYEQYF
few | TRBJ2-7 | TRBV28 | - | TGTGCCAGCGTTGGTGGATCCTACGAGCAGTACTTC | CASVGGSYEQYF
few | TRBJ2-3 | TRBV11-2 | TRBD1 | TGTGCCAGCAGCTGGGACAGGGCAGCAGATACGCAGTATTTT | CASSWDRAADTQYF
- | TRBJ2-3 | TRBV6-4 | - | TGTGCCAGCAGTGACTCAGCCACAGATACGCAGTATTTT | CASSDSATDTQYF
- | TRBJ2-7 | TRBV5-1 | - | TGCGCCAGCAGCTGGGTGGGCTACGAGCAGTACTTC | CASSWVGYEQYF
once | TRBJ2-7 | TRBV19 | - | TGTGCCAGTAGTATTTCTCTTAGTCAGGTCTACGAGCAGTACTTC | CASSISLSQVYEQYF
- | TRBJ2-3 | TRBV7-9 | - | TGTGCCAGCAGCTCCGAGGAGGGGACGCAGTATTTT | CASSSEEGTQYF
- | TRBJ2-1 | TRBV10-1 | - | TGCGCCAGCAGTGGGTCCCAGCGCTACAATGAGCAGTTCTTC | CASSGSQRYNEQFF
- | TRBJ2-1 | TRBV6-1 | TRBD2 | TGTGCCAGCAGTGATCGACTAGCAGACTACAATGAGCAGTTCTTC | CASSDRLADYNEQFF
few | TRBJ2-1 | TRBV28 | - | TGTGCCAGCAGATTTTCAGGGGACATGTTATACAATGAGCAGTTCTTC | CASRFSGDMLYNEQFF